This entry is about one T cell receptor (beta chain). The antigen is not known. The record originates from a study of cytotoxic CD8 clonotypes in ibrutinib-treated CLL. Findings and caveats of the study: There were few public clonotypes, and on treatment they contracted or stayed stable.

Generated by immunoSEQ multiplex PCR, the TCRdb table keeps only in-frame clones and is missing some. Of about 300,000 clones listed, 65% to 85% are singletons. This CDR3 is 14 amino acids long. CDR1 SGHRS and CDR2 YFSETQ come from the germline V gene. V was trimmed by 3 bases and J by 5 bases, leaving 13 bases between them. Sequenced here: PBMCs, sampled at disease progression, from a patient treated with ibrutinib. This TCR was sampled from a human donor with chronic lymphocytic leukemia. The chain has TRBV5-1 and TRBJ2-3, with unresolved D. CDR3 protein: CASSYRATLDTQYF. The CDR3 DNA follows: TGCGCCAGCAGCTACCGGGCCACCTTAGATACGCAGTATTTT. Combining the CDR3 with reference TRBV5-1 and TRBJ2-3 gives the whole variable domain KAGVTQTPRYLIKTRGQQVTLSCSPISGHRSVSWYQQTPGQGLQFLFEYFSETQRNKGNFPGRFSGRQFSNSRSEMNVSTLELGDSALYLCASSYRATLDTQYFGPGTRLTVL.